This TCR beta chain was identified in a study of human thymus T cells (dated by TCRdb to about 2020). At the level of the whole study: TCR alpha and beta repertoires from fewer than ten infant thymus samples and a few related peripheral blood samples were characterized in the study. The cohort included several male and a couple of female infants, with donor ages spanning 7 to 244 days. General study outcomes and caveats: Thymus samples yielded on average about 810,000 unique TCRB clonotypes, compared with 80,000 to 85,000 from blood samples. V and J gene segment usage appeared biased in both thymic and peripheral blood repertoires.

TCRB and TCRAD loci were amplified from a standardized quantity of quality-controlled genomic DNA using the immunoSEQ multiplex PCR assay. Amplicons spanned the V(D)J region at a length sufficient to cover the CDR3 and identify V and J genes. The commercial immunoSEQ service was used to sequence amplicons on an Illumina platform. As for the authors' bioinformatics: Primer bias and sequencing errors were corrected as previously described, and TCRAD and TCRB definitions were based on the IMGT database. The repertoires were analysed using immunoSEQ Analyzer 3.0 and VDJTools for basic statistics, V/J segment usage, diversity estimates, rarefaction and pairwise overlap. To estimate diversity, the Chao1, ChaoE, Efron-Thisted, Shannon and inverse Simpson indices were applied, and diversity was also estimated on datasets down-sampled to the smallest sample. Repertoire overlap used strict matching of CDR3 nucleotide sequence, V gene and J gene, with Jaccard-based multidimensional scaling clustering. In TCRdb, the immuneACCESS table is reduced to in-frame sequences with V and J assigned. These tables do not hold every clone; where another copy was compared, an unresolved V gene accounts for under half, and the others remain unexplained. V, J and clone size were drawn from that table, and D and trimming were deduced from the DNA. This sample lists about 60,000 clones; 94% were detected once. The ten top clones hold around 5.9% of the sample.

On this clone itself: Its antigen remains unidentified. Base qualities are missing; no much larger clone stands one base away.

V trim: 3 bases; J trim: 0 bases; unmatched bases: 4. The germline V gene supplies CDR1 MGHRA and CDR2 YSYEKL. The CDR3, cysteine through phenylalanine, is 16 amino acids long. Just the 48-base CDR3 DNA is kept, in frame starting at base 1. Immunologically healthy infants undergoing open corrective cardiac surgery for congenital heart defects in Finland were used as donors. During surgery, a small about 0.45-1 mL aliquot of peripheral blood was collected from four of the eight donors. For the blood samples, genomic DNA was extracted from all available leukocytes instead of from a set number of cells. ACK lysis buffer was used to clear erythrocytes from the blood, and the leukocytes were then kept as pellets at -70 degrees C. A QIAsymphony instrument was used to extract genomic DNA from the frozen cell pellets.

In this chain, TRBV4-1 is recombined with TRBJ2-2, and TRBD2 aligns with 7 junction nucleotides. The receptor was isolated from a boy younger than two with a congenital heart defect but otherwise immunologically healthy. Sequenced sample: blood. The sequenced DNA is TGCGCCAGCAGCCAGAGCGGGGCAGCGAACACCGGGGAGCTGTTTTTT. Its product reads: CASSQSGAANTGELFF.